The 7 T cell receptor beta chains presented below share a single source sample, sequenced in a study of blood T cells in healthy people across ages. Primers used in a second PCR of about 6 to 11 cycles were a sample-barcoded 5' primer and a J-beta primer mix. A single record per CDR3 protein comes from TCRdb applying MiXCR to the 5' RACE reads. The sample records around 780,000 distinct CDR3 sequences, roughly 24% being singletons. The data also belong to a second study, concerning T cells of mothers and their children.

The material sequenced was blood. Source of these receptors: a boy between 10 and 17 years old in good health.

Concerning this clonotype: At one of its ends the junction is not consistent with the germline gene, which may arise from a read error. V and J are TRBV12-3 or TRBV12-4 and TRBJ2-5; weak D call: TRBD2 (5 bases). This CDR3 comprises 14 residues. CDR3 sequence: CASRLEGGQETQYF. DNA of the CDR3: TGTGCCAGCAGGTTAGAGGGTGGCCAAGAGACCCAGTACTTC.

This clonotype was counted a single time. At one boundary the junction diverges from the germline segment, which might be a read error. This sequence joins TRBV5-5 and TRBJ2-1, with 9 bases lining up with TRBD2. Germline CDR1 reads SGHKS; CDR2 reads YYEKEE (reference sequence). The CDR3 sequence is 17 residues long. This chain's CDR3 is CASSSGRLAESYSEQFF. For the CDR3, the DNA is TGTGCCAGCAGCTCGGGTCGACTAGCGGAGTCCTACAGTGAGCAGTTCTTC. The full variable domain, completed using reference TRBV5-5 and TRBJ2-1, is DAGVTQSPTHLIKTRGQQVTLRCSPISGHKSVSWYQQVLGQGPQFIFQYYEKEERGRGNFPDRFSARQFPNYSSELNVNALLLGDSALYLCASSSGRLAESYSEQFFGPGTRLTVL.

This clonotype appeared a few times. The rearrangement uses TRBV7-9 and TRBJ2-2; 10 bases are shared with TRBD2. CDR1 and CDR2 (germline): SEHNR, FQNEAQ (reference sequence). After removal of 3 bases from V and 1 base from J, the junction contained 5 bases not matched to a gene. The CDR3 runs to 17 residues. The CDR3 DNA reads TGTGCCAGCAGCTTCCGAGCGGGGGGGGTGAACACCGGGGAGCTGTTTTTT. Its protein product is CASSFRAGGVNTGELFF.

Only a few counts were recorded for this clonotype. This chain links TRBV5-6 with TRBJ2-5; D is uncertain. The CDR3 is 15 residues long. Germline assignment: CDR1 SGHDT and CDR2 YYEEEE. Trimming shortened V by 3 bases and J by 4 bases, and 16 bases separated the two germline ends. The CDR3 reads CASSSSTQRGETQYF. The CDR3 bases are TGTGCCAGCAGCTCCTCGACCCAACGAGGAGAGACCCAGTACTTC.

Only a few counts were recorded for this clonotype. This rearrangement joins TRBV29-1 to TRBJ2-1, with 11 bases that match TRBD1. Trimming cost V 4 bases and J 0 bases; bases outside gene matches: 14. From germline, CDR1 is SQVTM and CDR2 ANQGSEA. The CDR3 is 19 residues long. CDR3 sequence reads: CSVGSRTGGAGSSYNEQFF. The CDR3 DNA is TGCAGCGTTGGGTCTAGGACAGGGGGCGCCGGTAGCTCCTACAATGAGCAGTTCTTC.

The chain has TRBV6-1 and TRBJ2-5, with D tentatively TRBD1 (5 bases). CDR3 length equals 14 residues. Germline values: CDR1 MNHNS, CDR2 SASEGT. V gave up 1 base and J gave up 2 bases, with 8 bases separating them. The chain's CDR3 is CASSEGPGQETQYF. The CDR3 DNA is TGTGCCAGCAGTGAAGGGCCAGGGCAAGAGACCCAGTACTTC.

This rearrangement joins TRBV10-2 to TRBJ1-1, with D uncertain. Trimming removed 1 base from V and 1 base from J, with 16 bases in between. Germline values: CDR1 WSHSY, CDR2 SAAADI. The length of the CDR3 is 17 residues. The CDR3 nucleotides are TGCGCCAGCAGTGAGTTAACCATAACAAGGACGAACACTGAAGCTTTCTTT. The encoded protein is CASSELTITRTNTEAFF.